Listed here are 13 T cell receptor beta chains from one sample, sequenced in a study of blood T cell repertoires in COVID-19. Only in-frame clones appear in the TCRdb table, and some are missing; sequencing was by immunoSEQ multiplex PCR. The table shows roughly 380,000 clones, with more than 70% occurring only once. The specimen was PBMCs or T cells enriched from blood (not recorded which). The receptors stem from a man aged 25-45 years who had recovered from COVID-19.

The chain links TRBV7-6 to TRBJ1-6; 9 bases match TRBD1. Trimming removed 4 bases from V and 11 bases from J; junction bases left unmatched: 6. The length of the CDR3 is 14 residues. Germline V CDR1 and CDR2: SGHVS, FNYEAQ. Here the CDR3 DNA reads TGTGCCAGCAGCTCTGGACAGGGGTTGGCACCCCTCCACTTT. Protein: CASSSGQGLAPLHF. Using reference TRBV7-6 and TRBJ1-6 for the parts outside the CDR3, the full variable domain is GAGVSQSPRYKVTKRGQDVALRCDPISGHVSLYWYRQALGQGPEFLTYFNYEAQQDKSGLPNDRFSAERPEGSISTLTIQRTEQRDSAMYRCASSSGQGLAPLHFGNGTRLTVT.

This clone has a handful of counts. CDR3 in DNA: TGTGCCAGCTCACCTAATTCCGGAGGGTTGTATGGCTACACCTTC. This codes for CASSPNSGGLYGYTF. V usage is TRBV18 and J usage is TRBJ1-2; D unclear. V lost 3 bases, J lost 5 bases, and 16 bases lay in between. Germline-derived CDR1 and CDR2 are KGHSH and LQKENI. The CDR3 length is 15 residues.

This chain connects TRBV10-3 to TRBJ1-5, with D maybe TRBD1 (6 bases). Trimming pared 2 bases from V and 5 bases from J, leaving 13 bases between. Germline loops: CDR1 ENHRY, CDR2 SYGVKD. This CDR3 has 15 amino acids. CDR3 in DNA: TGTGCCATCAGTGAGAAGGGGGGGAGGCATCAGCCCCAGCATTTT. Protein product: CAISEKGGRHQPQHF.

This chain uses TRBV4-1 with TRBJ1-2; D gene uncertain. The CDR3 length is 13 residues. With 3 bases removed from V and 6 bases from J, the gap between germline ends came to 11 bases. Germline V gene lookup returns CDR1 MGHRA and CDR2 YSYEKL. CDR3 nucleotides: TGCGCCAGCAGCCAGATAGCCGGCGATGGCTACACCTTC. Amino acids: CASSQIAGDGYTF.

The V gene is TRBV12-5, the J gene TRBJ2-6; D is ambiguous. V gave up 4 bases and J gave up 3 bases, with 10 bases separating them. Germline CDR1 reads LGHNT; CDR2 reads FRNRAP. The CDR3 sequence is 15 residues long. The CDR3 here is CASGSLLNGANVLTF. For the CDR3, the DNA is TGTGCTAGTGGTTCCCTTCTTAATGGGGCCAACGTCCTGACTTTC.

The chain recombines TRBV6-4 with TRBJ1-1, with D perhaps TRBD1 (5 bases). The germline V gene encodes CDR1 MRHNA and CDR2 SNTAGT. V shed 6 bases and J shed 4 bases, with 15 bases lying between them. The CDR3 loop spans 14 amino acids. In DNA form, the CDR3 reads TGTGCCAGCAGCGCTCAGGGATTTGGCACTGAAGCTTTCTTT. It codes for CASSAQGFGTEAFF.

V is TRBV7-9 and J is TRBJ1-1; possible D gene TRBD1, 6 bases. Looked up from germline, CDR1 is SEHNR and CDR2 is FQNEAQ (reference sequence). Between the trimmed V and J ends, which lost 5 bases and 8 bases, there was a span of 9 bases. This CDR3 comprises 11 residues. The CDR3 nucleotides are TGTGCCAGCAGCATACAGGGCGAAGCTTTCTTT. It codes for CASSIQGEAFF.

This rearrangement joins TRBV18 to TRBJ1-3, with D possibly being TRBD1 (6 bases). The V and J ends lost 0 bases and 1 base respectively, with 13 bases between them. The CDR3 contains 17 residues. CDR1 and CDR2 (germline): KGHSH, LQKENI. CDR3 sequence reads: CASSPPAQGLSGNTIYF. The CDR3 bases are TGTGCCAGCTCACCACCGGCACAGGGACTATCTGGAAACACCATATATTTT.

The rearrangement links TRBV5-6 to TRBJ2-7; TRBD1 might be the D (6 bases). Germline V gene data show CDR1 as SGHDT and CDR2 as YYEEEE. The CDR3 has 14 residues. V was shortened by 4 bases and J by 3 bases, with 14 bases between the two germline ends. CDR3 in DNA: TGTGCCAGCAGCATCCAGACAGGACACTACGAGCAGTACTTC. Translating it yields CASSIQTGHYEQYF.

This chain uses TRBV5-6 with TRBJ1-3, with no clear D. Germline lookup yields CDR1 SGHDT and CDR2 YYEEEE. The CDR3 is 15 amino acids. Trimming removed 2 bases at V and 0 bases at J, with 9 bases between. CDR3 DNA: TGTGCCAGCAGCTTATGGCTCCTCTCTGGAAACACCATATATTTT. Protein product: CASSLWLLSGNTIYF.

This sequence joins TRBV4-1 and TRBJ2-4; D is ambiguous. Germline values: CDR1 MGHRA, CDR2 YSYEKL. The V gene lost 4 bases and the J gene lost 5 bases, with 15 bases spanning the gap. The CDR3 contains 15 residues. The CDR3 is CASSPTIQIQNIQYF. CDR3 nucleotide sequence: TGCGCCAGCAGCCCGACAATACAAATTCAAAACATTCAGTACTTC.

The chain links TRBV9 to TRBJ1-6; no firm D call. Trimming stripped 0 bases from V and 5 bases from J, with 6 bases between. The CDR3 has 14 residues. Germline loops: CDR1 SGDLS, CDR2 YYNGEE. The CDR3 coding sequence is TGTGCCAGCAGCGTAGGGGCAGATAATTCACCCCTCCACTTT. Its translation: CASSVGADNSPLHF.

CDR3 protein: CASSPSRVYSEQYF. As DNA, the CDR3 is TGTGCCAGTAGTCCCTCGAGGGTCTACTCCGAGCAGTACTTC. The chain joins TRBV19 to TRBJ2-7, with D perhaps matching TRBD2 (5 bases). The CDR3 is 14 residues long. The V gene's germline CDR1 is LNHDA and CDR2 SQIVND (reference sequence). V gave up 5 bases and J gave up 6 bases, with 17 bases separating them.